Listed below are T cell receptor beta chains from one sample, sequenced in a study of T cells in Graves' hyperthyroidism and ophthalmopathy. TCRdb reprocessed the multiplex PCR reads via MiXCR and lists one record per CDR3 protein. The repertoire consists of some 490,000 distinct CDR3 sequences, with about 16% occurring once and the leading ten covering about 31%. Sequenced input: blood. The receptors come from a woman in her 30s with Graves' ophthalmopathy. CDR3s include the opening cysteine and the closing phenylalanine or tryptophan. Fields, in order: clone size, D gene, V gene, CDR3 length, J gene, CDR3 DNA, CDR3 protein. The D gene is left open where the match is weak. Clone size is shown for a subset of rows, as once, few, many or a class of expanded clone.

abundance: many
d_gene: .
v_gene: TRBV10-3
len: 14
j_gene: TRBJ2-5
CDR3nt: TGTGCCATCAGTGACAAGGTTCACCAAGGGACCCAGTACTTC
CDR3aa: CAISDKVHQGTQYF

abundance: few
d_gene: TRBD1
v_gene: TRBV6-1
len: 16
j_gene: TRBJ2-2
CDR3nt: TGTGCCAGCATTCGACCGGGACAGGGGTCCGACGGGGAGCTGTTTTTT
CDR3aa: CASIRPGQGSDGELFF

abundance: few
d_gene: .
v_gene: TRBV7-2
len: 14
j_gene: TRBJ2-5
CDR3nt: TGTGCCAGCAGCCCTTGGACTAGGGGGGAGACCCAGTACTTC
CDR3aa: CASSPWTRGETQYF

abundance: .
d_gene: .
v_gene: TRBV4-3
len: 18
j_gene: TRBJ2-1
CDR3nt: TGCGCCAGCAGCCAAGAGGATATCCGGGAACCGTATTACGGTGAGCAGTTCTTC
CDR3aa: CASSQEDIREPYYGEQFF

abundance: many
d_gene: TRBD2
v_gene: TRBV6-1
len: 14
j_gene: TRBJ2-3
CDR3nt: TGTGCCAGCAGCCCTAGCGGGAGGGAGGATACGCAGTATTTT
CDR3aa: CASSPSGREDTQYF

abundance: many
d_gene: .
v_gene: TRBV29-1
len: 12
j_gene: TRBJ1-2
CDR3nt: TGCAGCGTAGGGCAGACTAACTATGGCTACACCTTC
CDR3aa: CSVGQTNYGYTF

abundance: many
d_gene: .
v_gene: TRBV18
len: 14
j_gene: TRBJ2-5
CDR3nt: TGTGCCAGCACCGACGGCTTGCTTCAAGAGACCCAGTACTTC
CDR3aa: CASTDGLLQETQYF

abundance: few
d_gene: .
v_gene: TRBV20-1
len: 13
j_gene: TRBJ2-7
CDR3nt: TGCAGTGCTAGAGATAACAGTAACTACGAGCAGTACTTC
CDR3aa: CSARDNSNYEQYF

abundance: few
d_gene: .
v_gene: TRBV5-1
len: 15
j_gene: TRBJ2-1
CDR3nt: TGCGCCAGCAGCTTGGGCGGACTGGAGTACAATGAGCAGTTCTTC
CDR3aa: CASSLGGLEYNEQFF

abundance: many
d_gene: .
v_gene: TRBV20-1
len: 15
j_gene: TRBJ1-1
CDR3nt: TGCAGTGCTAGAGCGGGGAGACGTCGGAACACTGAAGCTTTCTTT
CDR3aa: CSARAGRRRNTEAFF

abundance: few
d_gene: TRBD2
v_gene: TRBV10-3
len: 15
j_gene: TRBJ2-7
CDR3nt: TGTGCCATCAGACTAGCGGGCCCAATATCCTACGAGCAGTACTTC
CDR3aa: CAIRLAGPISYEQYF

abundance: .
d_gene: TRBD2
v_gene: TRBV7-8
len: 16
j_gene: TRBJ2-3
CDR3nt: TGTGCCAGCGGGTTGGCGGGGGGGGGCGGGGGGGATACGCAGTATTTT
CDR3aa: CASGLAGGGGGDTQYF

abundance: .
d_gene: TRBD1
v_gene: TRBV6-2/TRBV6-3
len: 15
j_gene: TRBJ2-3
CDR3nt: TGTGCCAGCAGTCACCGGGACAGGGTGGTAGATACGCAGTATTTT
CDR3aa: CASSHRDRVVDTQYF

abundance: few
d_gene: .
v_gene: TRBV10-2
len: 16
j_gene: TRBJ1-5
CDR3nt: TGCGCCAGCAGTGCGGTCATGGGGGCAGGGGATCAGCCCCAGCATTTT
CDR3aa: CASSAVMGAGDQPQHF

abundance: .
d_gene: TRBD1
v_gene: TRBV4-2
len: 15
j_gene: TRBJ1-6
CDR3nt: TGTGCCAGCAGCCAAGATCCAGGGGGGAATTCACCCCTCCACTTT
CDR3aa: CASSQDPGGNSPLHF

abundance: few
d_gene: .
v_gene: TRBV28
len: 18
j_gene: TRBJ1-6
CDR3nt: TGTGCCAGCAGTTTATATTTGAGACCCACGCGGAGAAGGTCACCCCTCCACTTT
CDR3aa: CASSLYLRPTRRRSPLHF

abundance: many
d_gene: .
v_gene: TRBV28
len: 15
j_gene: TRBJ2-1
CDR3nt: TGTGCCAGCAGTTTATCAGGTCCGGCGGTAAATGAGCAGTTCTTC
CDR3aa: CASSLSGPAVNEQFF

abundance: many
d_gene: .
v_gene: TRBV5-1
len: 16
j_gene: TRBJ2-6
CDR3nt: TGCGCCAGCAGCCTAGGACACGCTAGCGGGGCCAACGTCCTGACTTTC
CDR3aa: CASSLGHASGANVLTF

abundance: many
d_gene: .
v_gene: TRBV11-2
len: 13
j_gene: TRBJ2-2
CDR3nt: TGTGCCAGCAGCTTATCGGGGGCCGGGGAGCTGTTTTTT
CDR3aa: CASSLSGAGELFF

abundance: .
d_gene: .
v_gene: TRBV9
len: 13
j_gene: TRBJ2-5
CDR3nt: TGTGCCAGCGGCAGGGGGGTTGAGGAGACCCAGTACTTC
CDR3aa: CASGRGVEETQYF

abundance: .
d_gene: .
v_gene: TRBV6-1
len: 15
j_gene: TRBJ2-7
CDR3nt: TGTGCCAGCAGCCCGAGGGGCGGGGCTTCCTACGAGCAGTACTTC
CDR3aa: CASSPRGGASYEQYF

abundance: .
d_gene: TRBD2
v_gene: TRBV5-5
len: 15
j_gene: TRBJ2-2
CDR3nt: TGTGCCAGCAGCTTGCGGGGGGAAGGCACCGGGGAGCTGTTTTTT
CDR3aa: CASSLRGEGTGELFF

abundance: .
d_gene: .
v_gene: TRBV20-1
len: 15
j_gene: TRBJ2-4
CDR3nt: TGCAGTGCTAGGGCCCGTTGGCCCGCCAAAAACATTCAGTACTTC
CDR3aa: CSARARWPAKNIQYF

abundance: many
d_gene: TRBD1
v_gene: TRBV12-5
len: 18
j_gene: TRBJ2-7
CDR3nt: TGTGCTAGTGGCCGGGACAGGGTCTCGTCGCGATCCTACTACGAGCAGTACTTC
CDR3aa: CASGRDRVSSRSYYEQYF

abundance: many
d_gene: .
v_gene: TRBV28
len: 13
j_gene: TRBJ2-7
CDR3nt: TGTGCCAGCAGCTCAACCGGGCCCTACGAGCAGTACTTC
CDR3aa: CASSSTGPYEQYF

abundance: .
d_gene: TRBD1
v_gene: TRBV5-4
len: 14
j_gene: TRBJ2-5
CDR3nt: TGTGCCAGCAGCCCTACAGGGGATGAGGAGACCCAGTACTTC
CDR3aa: CASSPTGDEETQYF

abundance: many
d_gene: .
v_gene: TRBV28
len: 18
j_gene: TRBJ1-2
CDR3nt: TGTGCCAGCAGTTTATCCCCGAACGACAGAATACTTAACTATGGCTACACCTTC
CDR3aa: CASSLSPNDRILNYGYTF

abundance: .
d_gene: TRBD1
v_gene: TRBV7-2
len: 16
j_gene: TRBJ1-3
CDR3nt: TGTGCCAGCAGCCCGGGGACAGGCGGCTCTGGAAACACCATATATTTT
CDR3aa: CASSPGTGGSGNTIYF

abundance: few
d_gene: TRBD1
v_gene: TRBV5-5
len: 15
j_gene: TRBJ2-7
CDR3nt: TGTGCCAGCAGCCCCCGTCAGGGGGTCCCCTACGAGCAGTACTTC
CDR3aa: CASSPRQGVPYEQYF

abundance: few
d_gene: TRBD2
v_gene: TRBV6-2/TRBV6-3
len: 14
j_gene: TRBJ2-2
CDR3nt: TGTGCCACCCATCGGCTAGCGGACACCGGGGAGCTGTTTTTT
CDR3aa: CATHRLADTGELFF

abundance: .
d_gene: .
v_gene: TRBV28
len: 16
j_gene: TRBJ1-3
CDR3nt: TGTGCCAGCAGTTTACACGGGGATTCCTCTGGAAACACCATATATTTT
CDR3aa: CASSLHGDSSGNTIYF

abundance: many
d_gene: .
v_gene: TRBV11-2
len: 15
j_gene: TRBJ2-7
CDR3nt: TGTGCCAGCAGCTTAGTTCCGGCCGTCACCTACGAGCAGTACTTC
CDR3aa: CASSLVPAVTYEQYF

abundance: once
d_gene: TRBD2
v_gene: TRBV28
len: 18
j_gene: TRBJ2-5
CDR3nt: TGTGCCAGCAGATCCGGGGGACTAGCGGGAGGGACTCAAGAGACCCAGTACTTC
CDR3aa: CASRSGGLAGGTQETQYF